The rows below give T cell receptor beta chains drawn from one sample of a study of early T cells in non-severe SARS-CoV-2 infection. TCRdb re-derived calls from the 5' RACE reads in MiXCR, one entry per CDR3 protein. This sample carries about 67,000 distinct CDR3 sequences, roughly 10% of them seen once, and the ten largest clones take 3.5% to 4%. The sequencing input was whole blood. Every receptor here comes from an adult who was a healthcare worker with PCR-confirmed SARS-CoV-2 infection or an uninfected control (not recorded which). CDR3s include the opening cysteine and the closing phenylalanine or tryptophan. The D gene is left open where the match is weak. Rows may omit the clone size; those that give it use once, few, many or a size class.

CASSPITETQYF TGTGCCAGCTCACCTATAACCGAGACCCAGTACTTC TRBJ2-5 TRBV18 . .
CASSSTQGREYF TGTGCCAGCAGTTCTACTCAGGGGAGGGAGTACTTC TRBJ2-7 TRBV6-5 . .
CASIPQGGPTDEQYF TGTGCCAGCATTCCCCAGGGCGGCCCCACGGACGAGCAGTACTTC TRBJ2-7 TRBV28 few .
CASSGDSWNQPQHF TGCGCCAGCAGTGGCGACAGTTGGAATCAGCCCCAGCATTTT TRBJ1-5 TRBV10-2 . .
CAWRATVIYGYTF TGTGCCTGGAGAGCGACAGTAATCTATGGCTACACCTTC TRBJ1-2 TRBV30 many .
CASSLEGTGGYEQYF TGCGCCAGCAGCTTGGAAGGGACAGGTGGATACGAGCAGTACTTC TRBJ2-7 TRBV5-1 . TRBD1
CASRTDRPSSTDTQYF TGTGCCAGCAGGACGGACAGACCGTCCAGCACAGATACGCAGTATTTT TRBJ2-3 TRBV6-7 many .
CASSLAGTGDYEQYF TGTGCCAGCAGCTTGGCCGGGACAGGGGATTACGAGCAGTACTTC TRBJ2-7 TRBV5-5 many TRBD1
CASSPRGKGETQYF TGTGCCAGCAGCCCTCGGGGTAAGGGCGAGACCCAGTACTTC TRBJ2-5 TRBV4-2 few .
CASSVTMRGNEQYF TGTGCCAGCAGTGTGACTATGAGGGGGAACGAGCAGTACTTC TRBJ2-7 TRBV2 . .
CASSQGTAGDEQYF TGCGCCAGCAGCCAAGGGACAGCCGGCGACGAGCAGTACTTC TRBJ2-7 TRBV4-1 many .
CAISAVGGTEAFF TGTGCCATCAGTGCGGTTGGGGGGACTGAAGCTTTCTTT TRBJ1-1 TRBV10-3 many .
CASSHDSNQPQHF TGTGCCAGCAGCCATGACAGCAATCAGCCCCAGCATTTT TRBJ1-5 TRBV3-1 few .
CASSPRGQGDNYGYTF TGTGCCAGCAGTCCCCGGGGACAGGGGGACAACTATGGCTACACCTTC TRBJ1-2 TRBV2 many TRBD1
CASSFSERFSEQYF TGTGCCAGCAGTTTTAGTGAACGGTTCTCCGAGCAGTACTTC TRBJ2-7 TRBV27 many .
CASSLTGGTDTQYF TGTGCCAGCAGTTTAACGGGCGGCACAGATACGCAGTATTTT TRBJ2-3 TRBV27 . .
CASSPGASYEQYF TGTGCCAGTAGTCCAGGTGCGTCCTACGAGCAGTACTTC TRBJ2-7 TRBV19 many .
CASSFRGRETQYF TGTGCCAGCAGCTTCCGCGGCCGGGAGACCCAGTACTTC TRBJ2-5 TRBV7-6 many .
CASSLGASTIQYF TGTGCCAGCAGTTTAGGAGCCAGTACTATTCAGTACTTC TRBJ2-4 TRBV12-3/TRBV12-4 many .
CASSQTSHSPLHF TGTGCCAGCAGTCAAACCTCCCATTCACCCCTCCACTTT TRBJ1-6 TRBV27 many .
CASSFGQGRAFNYGYTF TGCGCCAGCAGCTTTGGACAGGGCAGAGCGTTCAACTATGGCTACACCTTC TRBJ1-2 TRBV5-1 . TRBD1
CASSAGQGRRVETNEKLFF TGCGCCAGCAGCGCGGGACAGGGGAGGAGAGTGGAAACTAATGAAAAACTGTTTTTT TRBJ1-4 TRBV4-1 . TRBD1
CASSPPGQPYEQYF TGTGCCAGCTCACCACCGGGACAGCCCTACGAGCAGTACTTC TRBJ2-7 TRBV18 . TRBD1
CSARDPGDKSFTDTQYF TGCAGTGCTAGAGATCCGGGGGACAAATCATTCACAGATACGCAGTATTTT TRBJ2-3 TRBV20-1 many .
CASSRTGTGDIPYEQYF TGCGCCAGCAGCCGGACCGGGACAGGAGATATACCCTACGAGCAGTACTTC TRBJ2-7 TRBV4-1 many TRBD1
CASSPSRGHTGELFF TGTGCCAGCAGCCCTAGTAGGGGGCACACCGGGGAGCTGTTTTTT TRBJ2-2 TRBV7-3 many TRBD1
CASSPGQGAFEQYF TGTGCCAGCAGCCCGGGACAGGGGGCTTTCGAGCAGTACTTC TRBJ2-7 TRBV6-2/TRBV6-3 few TRBD1
CSVGEGYGEKLFF TGCAGCGTTGGAGAGGGGTATGGTGAAAAACTGTTTTTT TRBJ1-4 TRBV29-1 many .
CSAKFDSRASEYYEQYF TGCAGTGCAAAATTTGACTCCCGGGCTAGCGAGTACTACGAGCAGTACTTC TRBJ2-7 TRBV20-1 . .
CASSPGLEQYF TGTGCCAGCAGCCCTGGGCTCGAGCAGTACTTC TRBJ2-7 TRBV11-2 . .
CASTLAESNTGELFF TGTGCCAGCACCCTAGCGGAGTCGAACACCGGGGAGCTGTTTTTT TRBJ2-2 TRBV2 many TRBD2
CSVPGRPYGYTF TGCAGCGTTCCGGGACGGCCCTATGGCTACACCTTC TRBJ1-2 TRBV29-1 many .
CASGLDRLSTGELFF TGCGCCAGCGGCTTAGATAGGCTTTCCACCGGGGAGCTGTTTTTT TRBJ2-2 TRBV5-1 . .
CASSLGSAKNIQYF TGCGCCAGCAGCTTGGGATCCGCCAAAAACATTCAGTACTTC TRBJ2-4 TRBV5-1 . .
CSVRVLNTEAFF TGTAGCGTCCGGGTCCTGAACACTGAAGCTTTCTTT TRBJ1-1 TRBV29-1 . .
CASSPFLGGAEAFF TGTGCCAGCAGCCCCTTTTTGGGTGGGGCTGAAGCTTTCTTT TRBJ1-1 TRBV28 many .
CASTKDAREQFF TGCGCCAGTACTAAAGACGCGAGGGAGCAGTTCTTC TRBJ2-1 TRBV5-1 . .
CASSRRQGQDSPLHF TGTGCCAGCAGCCGTAGACAGGGTCAGGATTCACCCCTCCACTTT TRBJ1-6 TRBV3-1 many TRBD1
CSAQTPWTGDETQYF TGCAGTGCTCAGACACCTTGGACAGGGGACGAGACCCAGTACTTC TRBJ2-5 TRBV20-1 many TRBD1
CAISDRAEQYF TGTGCCATCAGTGACAGGGCCGAGCAGTACTTC TRBJ2-7 TRBV10-3 few .
CSASDNSYEQYF TGCAGTGCTAGTGATAATTCCTACGAGCAGTACTTC TRBJ2-7 TRBV20-1 . .